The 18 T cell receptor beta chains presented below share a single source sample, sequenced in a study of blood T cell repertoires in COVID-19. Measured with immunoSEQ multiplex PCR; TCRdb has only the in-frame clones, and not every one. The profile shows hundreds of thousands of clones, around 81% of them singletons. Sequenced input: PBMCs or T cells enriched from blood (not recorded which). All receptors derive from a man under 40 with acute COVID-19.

The CDR3 reads CASSLGDRGLEQYF. CDR3 in DNA: TGTGCCAGCAGCTTGGGGGACAGGGGGCTCGAGCAGTACTTC. This chain links TRBV5-6 with TRBJ2-7; 12 bases map to TRBD1. This CDR3 comprises 14 residues. With V trimmed by 0 bases and J by 6 bases, 1 base remained unmatched. The germline V gene has CDR1 SGHDT and CDR2 YYEEEE.

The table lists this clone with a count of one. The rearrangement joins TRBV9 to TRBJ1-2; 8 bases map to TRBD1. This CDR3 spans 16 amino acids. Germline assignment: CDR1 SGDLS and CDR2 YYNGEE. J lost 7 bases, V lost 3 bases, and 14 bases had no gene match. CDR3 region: CASSEFIGQGAGGYTF. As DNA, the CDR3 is TGTGCCAGCAGCGAGTTCATAGGCCAGGGGGCTGGTGGCTACACCTTC.

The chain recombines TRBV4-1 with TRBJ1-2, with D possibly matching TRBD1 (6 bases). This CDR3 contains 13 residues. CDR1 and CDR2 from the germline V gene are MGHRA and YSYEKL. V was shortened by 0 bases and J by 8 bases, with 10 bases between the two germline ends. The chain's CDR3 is CASSQEYRAGYTF. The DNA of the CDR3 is TGCGCCAGCAGCCAAGAATACAGGGCGGGCTACACCTTC.

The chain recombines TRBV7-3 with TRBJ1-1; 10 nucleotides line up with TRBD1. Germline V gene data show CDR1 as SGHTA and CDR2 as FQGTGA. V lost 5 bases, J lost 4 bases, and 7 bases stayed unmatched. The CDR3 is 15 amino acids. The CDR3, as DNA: TGTGCCAGCAGCCCCTGGGACAGGGGTGGCACTGAAGCTTTCTTT. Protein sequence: CASSPWDRGGTEAFF. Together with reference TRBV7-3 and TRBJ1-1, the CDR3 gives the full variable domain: GAGVSQTPSNKVTEKGKYVELRCDPISGHTALYWYRQSLGQGPEFLIYFQGTGAADDSGLPNDRFFAVRPEGSVSTLKIQRTERGDSAVYLCASSPWDRGGTEAFFGQGTRLTVV.

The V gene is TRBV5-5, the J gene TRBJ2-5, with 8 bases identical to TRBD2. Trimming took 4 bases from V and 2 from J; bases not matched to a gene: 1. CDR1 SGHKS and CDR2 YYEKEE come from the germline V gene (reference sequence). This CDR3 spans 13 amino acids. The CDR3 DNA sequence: TGTGCCAGCAGCCCGGGGGGGCAAGAGACCCAGTACTTC. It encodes CASSPGGQETQYF.

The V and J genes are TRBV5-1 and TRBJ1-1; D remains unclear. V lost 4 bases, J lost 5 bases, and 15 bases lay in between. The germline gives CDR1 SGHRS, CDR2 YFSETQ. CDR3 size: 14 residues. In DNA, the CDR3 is TGCGCCAGCAGCCAGAATCAAAGGAGGACTGAAGCTTTCTTT. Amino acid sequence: CASSQNQRRTEAFF. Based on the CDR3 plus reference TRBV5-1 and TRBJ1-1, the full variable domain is KAGVTQTPRYLIKTRGQQVTLSCSPISGHRSVSWYQQTPGQGLQFLFEYFSETQRNKGNFPGRFSGRQFSNSRSEMNVSTLELGDSALYLCASSQNQRRTEAFFGQGTRLTVV.

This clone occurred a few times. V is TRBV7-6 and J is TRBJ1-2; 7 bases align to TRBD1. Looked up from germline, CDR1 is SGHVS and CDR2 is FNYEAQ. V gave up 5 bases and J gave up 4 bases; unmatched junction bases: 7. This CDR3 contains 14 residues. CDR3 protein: CASSPVDRAYGYTF. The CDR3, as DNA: TGTGCCAGCAGCCCAGTCGACAGGGCCTATGGCTACACCTTC.

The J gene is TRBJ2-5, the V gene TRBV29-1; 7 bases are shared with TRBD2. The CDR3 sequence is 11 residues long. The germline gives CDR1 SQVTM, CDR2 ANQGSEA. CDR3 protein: CGATSTETQYF. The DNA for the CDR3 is TGCGGTGCGACTAGCACGGAGACCCAGTACTTC. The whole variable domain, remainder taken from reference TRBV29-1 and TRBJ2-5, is SAVISQKPSRDICQRGTSLTIQCQVDSQVTMMFWYRQQPGQSLTLIATANQGSEATYESGFVIDKFPISRPNLTFSTLTVSNMSPEDSSIYLCGATSTETQYFGPGTRLLVL.

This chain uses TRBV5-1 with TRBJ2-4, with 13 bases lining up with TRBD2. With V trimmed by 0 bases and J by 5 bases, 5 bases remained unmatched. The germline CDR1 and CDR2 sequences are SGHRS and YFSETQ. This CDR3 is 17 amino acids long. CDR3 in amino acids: CASSLGLAGGSQNIQYF. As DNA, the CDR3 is TGCGCCAGCAGCTTGGGACTAGCGGGGGGATCTCAAAACATTCAGTACTTC.

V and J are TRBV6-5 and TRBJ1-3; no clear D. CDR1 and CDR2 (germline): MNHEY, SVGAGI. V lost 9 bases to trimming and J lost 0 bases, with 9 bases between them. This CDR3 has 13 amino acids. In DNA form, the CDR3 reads TGTGCCAGTAATGTGGCCTCTGGAAACACCATATATTTT. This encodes CASNVASGNTIYF.

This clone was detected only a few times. In nucleotides, the CDR3 is TGTGCCAGCAGCGGAGTCACAGATACGCAGTATTTT. This gives the protein CASSGVTDTQYF. The chain couples TRBV11-2 to TRBJ2-3; D is ambiguous. The CDR3 contains 12 residues. V lost 5 bases, J lost 2 bases, and 5 bases lay in between. In germline, CDR1 is SGHAT, CDR2 FQNNGV.

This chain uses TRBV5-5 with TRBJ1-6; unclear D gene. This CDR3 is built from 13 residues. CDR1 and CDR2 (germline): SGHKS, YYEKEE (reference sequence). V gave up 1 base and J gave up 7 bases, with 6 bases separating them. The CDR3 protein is CASSLSSNSPLHF. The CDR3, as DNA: TGTGCCAGCAGCTTGTCCTCGAATTCACCCCTCCACTTT.

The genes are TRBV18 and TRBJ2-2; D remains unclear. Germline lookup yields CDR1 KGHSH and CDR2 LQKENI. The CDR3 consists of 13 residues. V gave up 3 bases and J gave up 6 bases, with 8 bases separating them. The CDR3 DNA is TGTGCCAGCTCACCCTCGGTGGCCGGGGAGCTGTTTTTT. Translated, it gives CASSPSVAGELFF. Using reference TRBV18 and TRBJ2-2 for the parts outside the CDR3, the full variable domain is NAGVMQNPRHLVRRRGQEARLRCSPMKGHSHVYWYRQLPEEGLKFMVYLQKENIIDESGMPKERFSAEFPKEGPSILRIQQVVRGDSAAYFCASSPSVAGELFFGEGSRLTVL.

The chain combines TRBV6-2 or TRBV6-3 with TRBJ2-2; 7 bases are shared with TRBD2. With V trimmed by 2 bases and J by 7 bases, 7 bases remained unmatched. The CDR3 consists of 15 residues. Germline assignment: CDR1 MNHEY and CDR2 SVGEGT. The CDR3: CASSYRGAGVGELFF. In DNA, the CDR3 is TGTGCCAGCAGTTACAGGGGCGCGGGGGTCGGGGAGCTGTTTTTT.

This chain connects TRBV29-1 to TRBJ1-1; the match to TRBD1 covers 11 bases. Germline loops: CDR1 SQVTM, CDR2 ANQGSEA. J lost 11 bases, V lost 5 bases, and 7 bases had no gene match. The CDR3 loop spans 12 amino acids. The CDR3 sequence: CSVFGQGAGAFF. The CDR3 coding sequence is TGCAGCGTTTTTGGACAGGGGGCTGGGGCTTTCTTT.

CDR3 bases: TGCGCCAGCAGCCAAGACGGTACACCCGGCAGGTACGAGCAGTACTTC. It translates to CASSQDGTPGRYEQYF. The chain recombines TRBV4-1 with TRBJ2-7; no clear D. V lost 0 bases and J lost 4, with 16 bases in between. The germline V gene has CDR1 MGHRA and CDR2 YSYEKL. The CDR3 is 16 amino acids.

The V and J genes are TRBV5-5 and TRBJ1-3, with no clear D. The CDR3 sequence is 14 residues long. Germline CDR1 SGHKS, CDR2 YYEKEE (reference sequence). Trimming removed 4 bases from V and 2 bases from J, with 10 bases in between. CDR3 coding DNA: TGTGCCAGCAGCGGAGGGTGGGCTGGAAACACCATATATTTT. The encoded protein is CASSGGWAGNTIYF.

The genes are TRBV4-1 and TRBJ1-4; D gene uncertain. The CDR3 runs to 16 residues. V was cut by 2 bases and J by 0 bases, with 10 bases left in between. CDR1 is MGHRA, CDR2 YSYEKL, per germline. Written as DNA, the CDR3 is TGCGCCAGCAGCCAAAAAAACAGTGCAACTAATGAAAAACTGTTTTTT. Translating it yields CASSQKNSATNEKLFF.